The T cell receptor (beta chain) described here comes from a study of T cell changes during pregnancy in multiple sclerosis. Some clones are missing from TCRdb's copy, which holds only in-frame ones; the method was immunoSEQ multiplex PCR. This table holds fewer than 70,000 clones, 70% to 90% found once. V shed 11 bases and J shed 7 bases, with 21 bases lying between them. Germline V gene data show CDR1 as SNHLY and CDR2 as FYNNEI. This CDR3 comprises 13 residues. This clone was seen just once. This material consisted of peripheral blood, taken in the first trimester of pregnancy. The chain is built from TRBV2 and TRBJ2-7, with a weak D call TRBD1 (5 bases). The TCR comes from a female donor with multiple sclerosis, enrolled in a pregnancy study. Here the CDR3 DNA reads TGTGCCGGCTCGTATGGACAACGACTTGAGCAGTACTTC. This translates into CAGSYGQRLEQYF.